The TCR beta chain described here comes from a study of T cells in Graves' hyperthyroidism and ophthalmopathy. The CDR3 has 16 residues. Trimming shortened V by 2 bases and J by 4 bases, and 16 bases separated the two germline ends. Germline-derived CDR1 and CDR2 are MDHEN and SYDVKM. Authors of the study amplified TCR beta CDR3 regions from RNA transcripts. During a first-round RT-PCR of the TCR CDR3, the HTBI primer set was used. Via MiXCR, TCRdb re-called the multiplex PCR reads, giving one row per CDR3 protein. The sample includes around 500,000 distinct CDR3 sequences, 14% of them seen just once.

The source of this sequence is a woman aged 40 to 50 with Graves' hyperthyroidism. The material sequenced was blood. The chain is built from TRBV28 and TRBJ2-3; TRBD2 might be the D (7 bases). The CDR3 DNA is TGTGCCAGCAGTTTAAACGCGGGGGCTGGGGCAGATACGCAGTATTTT. Encoded protein: CASSLNAGAGADTQYF.